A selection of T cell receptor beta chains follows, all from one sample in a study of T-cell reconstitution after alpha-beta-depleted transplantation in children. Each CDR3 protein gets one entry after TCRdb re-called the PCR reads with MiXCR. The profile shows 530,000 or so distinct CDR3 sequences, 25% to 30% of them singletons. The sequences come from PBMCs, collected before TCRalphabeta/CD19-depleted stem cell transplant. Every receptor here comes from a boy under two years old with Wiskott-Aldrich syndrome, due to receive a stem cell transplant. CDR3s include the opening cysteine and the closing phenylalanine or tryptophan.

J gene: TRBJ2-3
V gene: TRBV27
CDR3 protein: CASSRLAGASTATQYF

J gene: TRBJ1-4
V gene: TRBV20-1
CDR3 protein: CSAGQPTNEKLFF

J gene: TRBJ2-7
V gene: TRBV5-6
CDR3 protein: CASSPRPAAYEQYF

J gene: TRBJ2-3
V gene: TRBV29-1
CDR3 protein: CSVESRGPATQYF

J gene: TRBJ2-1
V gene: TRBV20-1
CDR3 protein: CSARSDSGISYNEQFF

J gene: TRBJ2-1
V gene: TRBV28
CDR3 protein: CASSLTSGSHFF

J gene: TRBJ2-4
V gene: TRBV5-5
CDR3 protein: CASSLGLAGIAKNIQYF

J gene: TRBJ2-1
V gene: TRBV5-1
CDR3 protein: CASSLRATGNYNEQFF

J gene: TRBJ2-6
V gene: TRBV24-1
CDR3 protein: CATSDLGPGLSGANVLTF

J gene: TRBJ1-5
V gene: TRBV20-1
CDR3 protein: CSADTGALSNQPQHF

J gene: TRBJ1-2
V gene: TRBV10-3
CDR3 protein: CAISESYQSGYTF

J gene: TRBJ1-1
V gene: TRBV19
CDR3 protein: CASSPDREGTEAFF

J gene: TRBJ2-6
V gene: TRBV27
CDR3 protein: CASARASLSSGANVLTF

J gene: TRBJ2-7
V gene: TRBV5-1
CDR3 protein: CASSLDWTGYEQYF

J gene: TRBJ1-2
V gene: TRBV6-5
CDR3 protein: CASSYLTGEEGYTF

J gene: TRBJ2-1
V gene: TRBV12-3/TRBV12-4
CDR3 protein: CASSFVLAGGGNEQFF

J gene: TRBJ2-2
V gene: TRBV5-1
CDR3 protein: CASSAKATGELFF

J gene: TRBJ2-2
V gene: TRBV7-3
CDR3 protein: CASSLTGLAANTGELFF

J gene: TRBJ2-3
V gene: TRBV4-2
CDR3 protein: CASSQDVGARGTQYF

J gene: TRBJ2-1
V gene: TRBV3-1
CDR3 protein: CASSQGGSGEQFF

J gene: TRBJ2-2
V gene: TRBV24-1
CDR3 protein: CATSDYYTGELFF